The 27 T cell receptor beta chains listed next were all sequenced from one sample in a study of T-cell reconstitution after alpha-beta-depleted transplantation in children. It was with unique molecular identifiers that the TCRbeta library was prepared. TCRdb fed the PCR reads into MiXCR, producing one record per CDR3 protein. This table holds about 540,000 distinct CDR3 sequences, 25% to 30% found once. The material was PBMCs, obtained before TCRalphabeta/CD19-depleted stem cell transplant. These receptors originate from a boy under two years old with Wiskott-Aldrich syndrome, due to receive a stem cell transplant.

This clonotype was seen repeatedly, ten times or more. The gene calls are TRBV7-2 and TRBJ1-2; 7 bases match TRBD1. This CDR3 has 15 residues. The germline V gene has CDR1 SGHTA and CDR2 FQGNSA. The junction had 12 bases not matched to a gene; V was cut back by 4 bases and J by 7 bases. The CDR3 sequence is CASSYWSSGQPGYTF. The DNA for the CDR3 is TGTGCCAGCAGCTACTGGTCGTCGGGACAGCCTGGCTACACCTTC.

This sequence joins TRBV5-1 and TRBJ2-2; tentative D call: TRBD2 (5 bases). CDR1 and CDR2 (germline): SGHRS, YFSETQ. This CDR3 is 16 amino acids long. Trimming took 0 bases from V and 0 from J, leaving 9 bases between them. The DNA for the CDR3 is TGCGCCAGCAGCTTGGGCGGGTCCGCGAACACCGGGGAGCTGTTTTTT. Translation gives CASSLGGSANTGELFF.

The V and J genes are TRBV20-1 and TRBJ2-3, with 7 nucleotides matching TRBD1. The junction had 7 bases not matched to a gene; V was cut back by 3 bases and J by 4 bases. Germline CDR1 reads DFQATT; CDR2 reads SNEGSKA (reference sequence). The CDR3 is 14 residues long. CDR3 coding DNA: TGCAGTGCTAGCCGAGGGGGCGAGGCAGATACGCAGTATTTT. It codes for CSASRGGEADTQYF.

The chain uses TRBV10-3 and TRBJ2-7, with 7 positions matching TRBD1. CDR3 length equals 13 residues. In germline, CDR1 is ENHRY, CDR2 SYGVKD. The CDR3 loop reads CDPKGQRSYEQYF. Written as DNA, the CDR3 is TGTGACCCAAAGGGACAGCGCAGCTACGAGCAGTACTTC.

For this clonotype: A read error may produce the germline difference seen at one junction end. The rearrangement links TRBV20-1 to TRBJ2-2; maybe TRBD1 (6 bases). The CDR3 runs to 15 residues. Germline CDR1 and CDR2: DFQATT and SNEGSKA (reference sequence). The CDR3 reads CSARPLGTNTGELFF. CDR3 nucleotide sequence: TGCAGTGCTAGACCCTTAGGGACAAACACCGGGGAACTGTTTTTT.

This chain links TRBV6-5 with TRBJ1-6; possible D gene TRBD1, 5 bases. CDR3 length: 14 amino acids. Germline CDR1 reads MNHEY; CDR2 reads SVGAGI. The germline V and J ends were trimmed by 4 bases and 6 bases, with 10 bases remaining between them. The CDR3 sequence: CASSWDAGNSPLHF. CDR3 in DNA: TGTGCCAGCAGTTGGGACGCTGGTAATTCACCCCTCCACTTT.

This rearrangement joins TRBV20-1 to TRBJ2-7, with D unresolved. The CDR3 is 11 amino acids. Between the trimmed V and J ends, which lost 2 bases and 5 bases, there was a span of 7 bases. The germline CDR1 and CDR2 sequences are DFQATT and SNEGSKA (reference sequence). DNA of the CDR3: TGCAGTGCTAGACAGAATCACGAGCAGTACTTC. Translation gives CSARQNHEQYF.

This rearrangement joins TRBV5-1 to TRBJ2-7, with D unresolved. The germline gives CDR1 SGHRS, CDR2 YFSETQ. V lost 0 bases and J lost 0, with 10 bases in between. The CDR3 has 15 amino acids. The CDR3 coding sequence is TGCGCCAGCAGCTTGGAGGGCGGATTCTCCTACGAGCAGTACTTC. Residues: CASSLEGGFSYEQYF.

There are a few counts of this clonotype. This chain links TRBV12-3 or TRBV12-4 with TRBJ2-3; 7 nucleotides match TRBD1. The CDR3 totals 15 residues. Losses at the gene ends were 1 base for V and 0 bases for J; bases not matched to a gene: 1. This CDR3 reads CASSLGDSSTDTQYF. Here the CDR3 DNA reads TGTGCCAGCAGTTTAGGGGACAGCAGCACAGATACGCAGTATTTT.

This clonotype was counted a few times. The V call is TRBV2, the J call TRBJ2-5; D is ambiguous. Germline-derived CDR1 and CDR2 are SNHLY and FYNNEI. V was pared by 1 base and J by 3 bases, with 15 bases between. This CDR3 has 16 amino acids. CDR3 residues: CASSEVFSVVEETQYF. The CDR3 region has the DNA TGTGCCAGCAGTGAAGTCTTCTCCGTGGTCGAAGAGACCCAGTACTTC.

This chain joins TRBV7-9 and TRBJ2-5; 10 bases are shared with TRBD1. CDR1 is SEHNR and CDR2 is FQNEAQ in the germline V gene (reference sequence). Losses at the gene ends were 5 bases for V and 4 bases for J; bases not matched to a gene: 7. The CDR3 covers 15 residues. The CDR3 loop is CASSRGQGFGETQYF. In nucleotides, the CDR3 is TGTGCCAGCAGCCGGGGACAGGGGTTCGGAGAGACCCAGTACTTC.

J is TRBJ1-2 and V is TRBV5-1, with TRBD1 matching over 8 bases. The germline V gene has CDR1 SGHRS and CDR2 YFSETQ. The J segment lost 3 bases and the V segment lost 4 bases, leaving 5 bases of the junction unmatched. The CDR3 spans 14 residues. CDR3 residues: CASSVGQVDYGYTF. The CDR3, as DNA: TGCGCCAGCAGCGTGGGACAGGTGGACTATGGCTACACCTTC.

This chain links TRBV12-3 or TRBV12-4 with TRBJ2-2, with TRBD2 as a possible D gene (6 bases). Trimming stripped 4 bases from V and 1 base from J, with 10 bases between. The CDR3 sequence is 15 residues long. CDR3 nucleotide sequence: TGTGCCAGCAGTTCCTTTAGCGGGAACACCGGGGAGCTGTTTTTT. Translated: CASSSFSGNTGELFF.

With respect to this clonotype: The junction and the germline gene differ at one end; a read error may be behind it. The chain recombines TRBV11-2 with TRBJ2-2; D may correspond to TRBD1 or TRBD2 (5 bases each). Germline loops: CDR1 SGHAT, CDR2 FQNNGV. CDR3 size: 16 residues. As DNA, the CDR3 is TGTGCCAGCAGCTTCCGGGGCGGATACGGGACCGAGGAGCTGTTTTTT. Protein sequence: CASSFRGGYGTEELFF.

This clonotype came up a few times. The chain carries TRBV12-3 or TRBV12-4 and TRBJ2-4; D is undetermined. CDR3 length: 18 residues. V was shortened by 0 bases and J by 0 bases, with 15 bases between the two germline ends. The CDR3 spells CASSLAPARMLAKNIQYF. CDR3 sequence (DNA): TGTGCCAGCAGTTTAGCTCCTGCTAGGATGCTAGCCAAAAACATTCAGTACTTC.

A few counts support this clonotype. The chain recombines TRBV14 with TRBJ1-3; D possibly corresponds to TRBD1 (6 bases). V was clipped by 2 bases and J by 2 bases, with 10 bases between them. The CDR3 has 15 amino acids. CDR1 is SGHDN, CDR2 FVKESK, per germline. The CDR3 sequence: CASSQRPGAGNTIYF. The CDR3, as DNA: TGTGCCAGCAGCCAACGCCCAGGGGCTGGAAACACCATATATTTT.

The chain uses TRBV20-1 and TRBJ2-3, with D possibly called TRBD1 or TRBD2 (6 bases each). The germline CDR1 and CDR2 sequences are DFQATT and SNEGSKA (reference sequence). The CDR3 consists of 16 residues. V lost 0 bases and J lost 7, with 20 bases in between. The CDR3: CSARDVAAEDSHTQYF. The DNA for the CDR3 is TGCAGTGCTAGAGATGTAGCGGCAGAGGACAGCCATACGCAGTATTTT.

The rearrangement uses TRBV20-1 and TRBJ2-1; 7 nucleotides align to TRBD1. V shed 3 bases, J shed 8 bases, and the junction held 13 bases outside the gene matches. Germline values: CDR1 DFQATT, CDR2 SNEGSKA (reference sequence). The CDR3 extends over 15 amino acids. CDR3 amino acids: CSASRGLVVLYEQFF. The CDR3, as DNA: TGCAGTGCTAGTAGGGGGCTAGTTGTATTGTATGAGCAGTTCTTC.

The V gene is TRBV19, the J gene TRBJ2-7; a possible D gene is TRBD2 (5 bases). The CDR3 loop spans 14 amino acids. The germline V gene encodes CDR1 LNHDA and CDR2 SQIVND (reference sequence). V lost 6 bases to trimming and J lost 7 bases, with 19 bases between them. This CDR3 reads CASSPTLGFREQYF. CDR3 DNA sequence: TGTGCCAGTAGCCCGACACTAGGGTTTCGGGAGCAGTACTTC.

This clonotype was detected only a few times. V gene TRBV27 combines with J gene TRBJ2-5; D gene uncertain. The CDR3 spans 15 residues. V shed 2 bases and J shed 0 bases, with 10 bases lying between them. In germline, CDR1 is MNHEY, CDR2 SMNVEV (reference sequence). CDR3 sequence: CASSLKQQYQETQYF. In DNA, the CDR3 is TGTGCCAGCAGTTTAAAACAGCAGTACCAAGAGACCCAGTACTTC.

CDR3 in DNA: TGCGCCAGCAGCCAAGGGATGTCGGGGAGGGCTGGAAACACCATATATTTT. Its translation: CASSQGMSGRAGNTIYF. The rearrangement joins TRBV4-1 to TRBJ1-3; no clear D gene. V was clipped by 1 base and J by 2 bases, with 15 bases between them. This CDR3 contains 17 residues. Germline CDR1 is MGHRA and CDR2 is YSYEKL.

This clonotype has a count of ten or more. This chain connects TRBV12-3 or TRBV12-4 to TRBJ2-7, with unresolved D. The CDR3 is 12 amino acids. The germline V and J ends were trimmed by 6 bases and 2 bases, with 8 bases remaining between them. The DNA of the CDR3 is TGTGCCAGCAGCTTGGCCCCCTACGAGCAGTACTTC. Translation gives CASSLAPYEQYF.

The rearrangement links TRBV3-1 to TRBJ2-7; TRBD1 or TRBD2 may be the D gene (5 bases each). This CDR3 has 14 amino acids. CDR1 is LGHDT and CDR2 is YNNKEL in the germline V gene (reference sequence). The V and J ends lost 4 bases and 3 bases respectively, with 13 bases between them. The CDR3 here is CASSRRDGLYEQYF. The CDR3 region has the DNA TGTGCCAGCAGCCGTCGGGACGGCCTCTACGAGCAGTACTTC.

The CDR3 DNA follows: TGCAGCGGTAGGGACCGACCGAACGAAAAACTGTTTTTT. It codes for CSGRDRPNEKLFF. The chain couples TRBV29-1 to TRBJ1-4; maybe TRBD1 (5 bases). CDR1 SQVTM and CDR2 ANQGSEA come from the germline V gene. This CDR3 is built from 13 residues. The V end lost 7 bases, the J end lost 8 bases, and 17 bases lay between the germline ends.

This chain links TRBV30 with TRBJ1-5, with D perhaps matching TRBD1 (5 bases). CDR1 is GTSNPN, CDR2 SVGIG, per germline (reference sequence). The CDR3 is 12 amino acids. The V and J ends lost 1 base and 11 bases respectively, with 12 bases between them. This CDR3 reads CAWSAGTPSQHF. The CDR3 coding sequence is TGTGCCTGGAGTGCCGGGACTCCGTCCCAGCATTTT.

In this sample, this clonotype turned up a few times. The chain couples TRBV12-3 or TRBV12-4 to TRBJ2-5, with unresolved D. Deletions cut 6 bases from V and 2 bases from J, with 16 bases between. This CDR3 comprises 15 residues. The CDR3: CASSRRDQQQETQYF. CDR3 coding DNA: TGTGCCAGCAGCCGTAGGGATCAACAACAAGAGACCCAGTACTTC.

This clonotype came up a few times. The CDR3 nucleotides read TGTGCCATCAGGCGGGAGGTCCTCTATGGCTACACCTTC. Residues: CAIRREVLYGYTF. This chain uses TRBV10-3 with TRBJ1-2, with D hard to call. The CDR3 loop spans 13 amino acids. Germline loops: CDR1 ENHRY, CDR2 SYGVKD. Deletions cut 6 bases from V and 4 bases from J, with 12 bases between.